Listed here are 25 T cell receptor beta chains from one sample, sequenced in a study of blood T cell repertoires in COVID-19. Profiled with immunoSEQ multiplex PCR; TCRdb holds only in-frame clones, not every one. The table lists 200,000 to 250,000 clones, 86% of them singletons, with 2% to 2.5% in the top ten. The sample comprised peripheral blood. The receptors were gathered from a man aged 25 to 45 who had recovered from COVID-19.

The chain combines TRBV27 with TRBJ2-1, with TRBD1 matching over 9 bases. CDR3 length equals 15 residues. Losses at the gene ends were 0 bases for V and 8 bases for J; bases not matched to a gene: 5. Per germline, CDR1 MNHEY and CDR2 SMNVEV (reference sequence). The CDR3 region has the DNA TGTGCCAGCAGTTTATCCGGGACAGGGATGTATGAGCAGTTCTTC. This translates into CASSLSGTGMYEQFF.

CDR3 loop: CASGGTASGNTIYF. CDR3 nucleotide sequence: TGTGCCAGCGGCGGGACAGCCTCTGGAAACACCATATATTTT. The V and J genes are TRBV11-2 and TRBJ1-3; 7 bases are shared with TRBD1. The V and J ends lost 8 bases and 0 bases, in that order; junction bases with no gene match: 4. The germline gives CDR1 SGHAT, CDR2 FQNNGV. There are 14 residues in the CDR3.

The J gene is TRBJ2-3, the V gene TRBV19; 8 nucleotides match TRBD1. Trimming at V came to 6 bases and at J to 0 bases, leaving 5 bases not matched to a gene. The CDR3 is made up of 15 amino acids. Germline CDR1 is LNHDA and CDR2 is SQIVND (reference sequence). The CDR3 region has the DNA TGTGCCAGTAGAGGGACAGGCTCTAGCACAGATACGCAGTATTTT. Translation gives CASRGTGSSTDTQYF.

The gene calls are TRBV11-2 and TRBJ1-1; the match to TRBD1 covers 9 bases. Trimming removed 1 base from V and 4 bases from J; junction bases left unmatched: 4. The CDR3 runs 15 residues. Germline V lookup: CDR1 SGHAT, CDR2 FQNNGV. Here the CDR3 DNA reads TGTGCCAGCAGCTTAGTGGGACAGGGTACCACTGAAGCTTTCTTT. Translation: CASSLVGQGTTEAFF. Full variable domain (remainder filled in from reference TRBV11-2 and TRBJ1-1): EAGVAQSPRYKIIEKRQSVAFWCNPISGHATLYWYQQILGQGPKLLIQFQNNGVVDDSQLPKDRFSAERLKGVDSTLKIQPAKLEDSAVYLCASSLVGQGTTEAFFGQGTRLTVV.

This clone occurred once. This chain connects TRBV18 to TRBJ1-5; TRBD1 agrees at 11 bases. CDR3 length: 17 amino acids. CDR1 is KGHSH, CDR2 LQKENI, per germline. V lost 2 bases, J lost 3 bases, and 6 bases stayed unmatched. The CDR3 loop is CASSPRDRGFLNQPQHF. The CDR3 DNA follows: TGTGCCAGCTCACCAAGGGACAGGGGGTTTCTCAATCAGCCCCAGCATTTT.

V is TRBV7-2 and J is TRBJ2-7; unclear D gene. Trimming stripped 3 bases from V and 5 bases from J, with 17 bases between. Germline V lookup: CDR1 SGHTA, CDR2 FQGNSA. This CDR3 region has 15 residues. For the CDR3, the DNA is TGTGCCAGCAGCTTTTCGGCCGGAAGGAGTCACGAGCAGTACTTC. Amino acids: CASSFSAGRSHEQYF.

The J gene is TRBJ1-2, the V gene TRBV7-9; D is unresolved. Deletions cut 2 bases from V and 1 base from J, with 14 bases between. The CDR3 is 16 residues long. The V gene's germline CDR1 is SEHNR and CDR2 FQNEAQ (reference sequence). The CDR3 bases are TGTGCCAGCAGCTTAAGGGAGCTCGATTTTAACTATGGCTACACCTTC. It yields the protein CASSLRELDFNYGYTF.

The rearrangement uses TRBV2 and TRBJ2-5; D might be TRBD1 (5 bases). CDR1 is SNHLY, CDR2 FYNNEI, per germline. The length of the CDR3 is 12 residues. Trimming stripped 9 bases from V and 2 bases from J, with 10 bases between. This chain's CDR3 is CASRGYQETQYF. The CDR3, as DNA: TGTGCCAGTAGGGGTTATCAAGAGACCCAGTACTTC.

This chain uses TRBV6-2 or TRBV6-3 with TRBJ1-5; 9 bases agree with TRBD1. Germline V gene data show CDR1 as MNHEY and CDR2 as SVGEGT. Germline trimming cut 4 bases from V and 4 bases from J; bases unmatched to any gene: 2. The CDR3 consists of 14 residues. The CDR3 protein is CASSFGTGNQPQHF. The CDR3 bases are TGTGCCAGCAGTTTTGGGACAGGGAATCAGCCCCAGCATTTT.

This clone was found once. The chain combines TRBV5-1 with TRBJ2-1; D may be TRBD1 (5 bases). The CDR3 has 16 amino acids. Germline loops: CDR1 SGHRS, CDR2 YFSETQ. V lost 1 base to trimming and J lost 4 bases, with 15 bases between them. CDR3 nucleotide sequence: TGCGCCAGCAGCTTGACAGGAGTGATTTCATACAATGAGCAGTTCTTC. Translating gives CASSLTGVISYNEQFF.

The chain has TRBV7-6 and TRBJ2-3; D possibly corresponds to TRBD2 (7 bases). The CDR3 runs to 15 residues. Germline values: CDR1 SGHVS, CDR2 FNYEAQ. Trimming took 5 bases from V and 4 from J, leaving 16 bases between them. DNA for the CDR3: TGTGCCAGCAGCCCCCTCGGGGGGCTAGCAGATACGCAGTATTTT. This encodes CASSPLGGLADTQYF. The full variable domain, rest sourced from reference TRBV7-6 and TRBJ2-3, is GAGVSQSPRYKVTKRGQDVALRCDPISGHVSLYWYRQALGQGPEFLTYFNYEAQQDKSGLPNDRFSAERPEGSISTLTIQRTEQRDSAMYRCASSPLGGLADTQYFGPGTRLTVL.

This chain links TRBV30 with TRBJ1-2; no definite D call. CDR3 length: 13 amino acids. Germline V lookup: CDR1 GTSNPN, CDR2 SVGIG (reference sequence). With 1 base removed from V and 5 bases from J, the gap between germline ends came to 11 bases. The CDR3 protein is CAWSATGRYGYTF. The CDR3 DNA sequence: TGTGCCTGGAGTGCCACCGGCAGGTATGGCTACACCTTC.

This sequence joins TRBV11-2 and TRBJ2-1, with D possibly matching TRBD1 (6 bases). CDR3 length equals 14 residues. Germline CDR1 SGHAT, CDR2 FQNNGV. The V end lost 3 bases, the J end lost 4 bases, and 10 bases lay between the germline ends. CDR3 protein: CASSLRTAYNEQFF. CDR3 in DNA: TGTGCCAGCAGCTTGCGGACAGCGTACAATGAGCAGTTCTTC. Drawing the rest from reference TRBV11-2 and TRBJ2-1, the complete variable domain is EAGVAQSPRYKIIEKRQSVAFWCNPISGHATLYWYQQILGQGPKLLIQFQNNGVVDDSQLPKDRFSAERLKGVDSTLKIQPAKLEDSAVYLCASSLRTAYNEQFFGPGTRLTVL.

V is TRBV19 and J is TRBJ2-1, with D possibly TRBD1 on 6 matching bases. Trimming left V 3 bases short and J 4 bases short, with 10 bases between. The CDR3 runs to 14 residues. Germline assignment: CDR1 LNHDA and CDR2 SQIVND (reference sequence). The CDR3 DNA sequence: TGTGCCAGTAGTATGGGGGCAGCTTACAATGAGCAGTTCTTC. This codes for CASSMGAAYNEQFF.

This chain links TRBV7-2 with TRBJ1-1; D may be TRBD1 (5 bases). This CDR3 comprises 12 residues. In germline, CDR1 is SGHTA, CDR2 FQGNSA. V was shortened by 1 base and J by 11 bases, with 11 bases between the two germline ends. The CDR3 DNA reads TGTGCCAGCAGCTTAGGGCGGGGGATGGCTTTCTTT. Residues: CASSLGRGMAFF.

The rearrangement joins TRBV10-3 to TRBJ1-1, with D possibly TRBD1 on 6 matching bases. Germline CDR1 and CDR2: ENHRY and SYGVKD. The V end was cut by 0 bases, the J end by 4 bases, with 18 bases between. The CDR3 loop spans 17 amino acids. The CDR3 coding sequence is TGTGCCATCAGTGAGTCGAGGCAGGGGCAAAGGGTCACTGAAGCTTTCTTT. Amino acids: CAISESRQGQRVTEAFF.

J is TRBJ1-1 and V is TRBV13, with D unresolved. Germline V gene lookup returns CDR1 PRHDT and CDR2 FYEKMQ (reference sequence). The CDR3 has 12 residues. Trimming cost V 0 bases and J 5 bases, with 4 bases left between them. The CDR3 sequence: CASSLGRTEAFF. In DNA, the CDR3 is TGTGCCAGCAGCTTAGGCAGAACTGAAGCTTTCTTT.

This clone was counted once. This chain links TRBV5-1 with TRBJ1-1; a weak D match, TRBD1 (6 bases). The V end lost 1 base, the J end lost 3 bases, and 13 bases lay between the germline ends. This CDR3 spans 15 amino acids. The germline CDR1 and CDR2 sequences are SGHRS and YFSETQ. The CDR3 is CASSLWRGPDTEAFF. In nucleotides, the CDR3 is TGCGCCAGCAGCTTGTGGCGGGGGCCGGACACTGAAGCTTTCTTT.

The rearrangement joins TRBV3-1 (or the pseudogene TRBV3-2) to TRBJ1-1; tentatively, D is TRBD1 (6 bases). V lost 2 bases and J 9 bases, leaving 19 bases between the germline ends. CDR3 length: 15 amino acids. Per germline, CDR1 LGHDT and CDR2 YNNKEL (reference sequence). CDR3 protein: CASSQTHEWQGQAFF. The CDR3 bases are TGTGCCAGCAGCCAAACCCATGAGTGGCAGGGGCAAGCTTTCTTT.

V usage is TRBV9 and J usage is TRBJ2-7; 7 bases are a match to TRBD1. The CDR3 is made up of 14 amino acids. Germline-derived CDR1 and CDR2 are SGDLS and YYNGEE. The V gene end was trimmed by 6 bases and the J gene end by 0 bases; junction bases not matched to a gene: 6. CDR3 coding DNA: TGTGCCAGCACCGGAAGGGACAGCTCCTACGAGCAGTACTTC. It codes for CASTGRDSSYEQYF.

This rearrangement joins TRBV19 to TRBJ1-1; D gene unclear. Germline V CDR1 and CDR2: LNHDA, SQIVND (reference sequence). There are 14 residues in the CDR3. Between the trimmed V and J ends, which lost 5 bases and 4 bases, there was a span of 14 bases. The CDR3 reads CASSPRISGTEAFF. In DNA, the CDR3 is TGTGCCAGTAGTCCAAGGATATCGGGCACTGAAGCTTTCTTT.

The CDR3 coding sequence is TGTGCCAGCAGCTTACCGGACAGGGTCCGGACTGAAGCTTTCTTT. As protein: CASSLPDRVRTEAFF. The J gene is TRBJ1-1, the V gene TRBV7-2; 8 bases fit TRBD1. The germline V gene encodes CDR1 SGHTA and CDR2 FQGNSA. Unmatched junction bases numbered 7, after V lost 2 bases and J lost 5 bases. The CDR3 totals 15 residues.

This rearrangement joins TRBV19 to TRBJ1-3; D perhaps matches TRBD1 (5 bases). The CDR3 extends over 15 amino acids. Per germline, CDR1 LNHDA and CDR2 SQIVND (reference sequence). The V end lost 4 bases, the J end lost 0 bases, and 10 bases lay between the germline ends. CDR3 protein: CASSKGKYSGNTIYF. In DNA, the CDR3 is TGTGCCAGTAGTAAGGGGAAGTACTCTGGAAACACCATATATTTT.

This rearrangement joins TRBV11-3 to TRBJ2-7; 7 bases are a match to TRBD1. The CDR3 sequence is 15 residues long. From germline, CDR1 is SGHNT and CDR2 YENEEA. The ends lost 5 bases at V and 0 bases at J; junction bases unmatched: 7. The CDR3 region is CASSLTGANSYEQYF. CDR3 sequence (DNA): TGTGCCAGCAGCCTTACAGGGGCCAACTCCTACGAGCAGTACTTC.

This chain connects TRBV3-1 (or the pseudogene TRBV3-2) to TRBJ1-1; D is possibly TRBD1 (5 bases). The V end lost 0 bases, the J end lost 4 bases, and 12 bases lay between the germline ends. Germline V gene data show CDR1 as LGHDT and CDR2 as YNNKEL (reference sequence). The CDR3 totals 15 residues. This CDR3 reads CASSQDTLGRTEAFF. The DNA of the CDR3 is TGTGCCAGCAGCCAAGATACGTTGGGGCGCACTGAAGCTTTCTTT.